This T cell receptor beta chain was identified in a study of cytomegalovirus exposure and HLA in healthy donors. Though nominally healthy at sampling, donors likely had unrecorded immune exposures. It was with 60 Vbeta and 13 Jbeta primers that the PCR ran. Per the study methods: In a later analysis, of tens of millions of unique beta chains, approximately 10 million appeared in at least two donors. TCRdb's copy holds only in-frame clones and misses some; the assay was immunoSEQ multiplex PCR. Clonal size and the V and J genes are those of that table, whereas D and trimming came from the DNA. The table lists under 200,000 clones, about 81% of them singletons. The junction had 13 bases not matched to a gene; V was cut back by 7 bases and J by 2 bases. In germline, CDR1 is SQVTM, CDR2 ANQGSEA. There are 15 residues in the CDR3.

The specimen was PBMCs. The receptor was isolated from a young woman in good health and CMV-seronegative. V is TRBV29-1 and J is TRBJ2-7, with 8 bases identical to TRBD1. In nucleotides, the CDR3 is TGCAGCGGGGCGGGCCAGACAGGGGTTCCCTACGAGCAGTACTTC. Translation gives CSGAGQTGVPYEQYF.